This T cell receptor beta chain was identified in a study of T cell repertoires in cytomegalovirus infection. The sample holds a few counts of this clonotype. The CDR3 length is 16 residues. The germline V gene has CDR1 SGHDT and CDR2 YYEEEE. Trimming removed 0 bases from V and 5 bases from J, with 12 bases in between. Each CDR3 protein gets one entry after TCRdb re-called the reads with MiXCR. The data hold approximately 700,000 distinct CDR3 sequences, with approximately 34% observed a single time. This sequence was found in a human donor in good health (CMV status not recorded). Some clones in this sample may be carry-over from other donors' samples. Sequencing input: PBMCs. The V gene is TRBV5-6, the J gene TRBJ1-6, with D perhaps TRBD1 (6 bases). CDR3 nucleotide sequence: TGTGCCAGCAGCTTGGGACAGGTTGCGGATAATTCACCCCTCCACTTT. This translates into CASSLGQVADNSPLHF.